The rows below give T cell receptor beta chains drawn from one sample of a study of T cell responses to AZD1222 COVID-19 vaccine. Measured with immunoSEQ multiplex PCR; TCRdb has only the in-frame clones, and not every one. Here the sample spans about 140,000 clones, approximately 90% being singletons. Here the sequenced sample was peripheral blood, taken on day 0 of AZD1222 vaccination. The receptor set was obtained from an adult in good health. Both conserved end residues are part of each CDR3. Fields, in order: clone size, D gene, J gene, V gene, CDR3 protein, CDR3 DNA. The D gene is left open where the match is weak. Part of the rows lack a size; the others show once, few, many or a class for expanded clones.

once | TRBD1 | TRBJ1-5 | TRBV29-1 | CSVVDRVGQPQHF | TGCAGCGTGGTCGACAGGGTAGGGCAGCCCCAGCATTTT
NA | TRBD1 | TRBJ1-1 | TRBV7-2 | CASKMTAGTGAFF | TGTGCCAGCAAAATGACAGCCGGGACAGGGGCTTTCTTT
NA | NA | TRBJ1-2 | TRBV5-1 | CASSLEGRESLGYTF | TGCGCCAGCAGCTTGGAGGGCAGGGAATCTCTCGGCTACACCTTC
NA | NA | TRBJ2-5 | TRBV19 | CASSSPEGVGVWETQYF | TGTGCCAGTAGTTCCCCCGAGGGCGTAGGCGTGTGGGAGACCCAGTACTTC
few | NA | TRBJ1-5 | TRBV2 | CASSPGKAGQPQHF | TGTGCCAGCAGCCCCGGGAAAGCGGGGCAGCCCCAGCATTTT
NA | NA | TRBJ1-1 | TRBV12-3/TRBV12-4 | CASSPTRGTEAFF | TGTGCCAGCAGCCCCACCCGGGGCACTGAAGCTTTCTTT
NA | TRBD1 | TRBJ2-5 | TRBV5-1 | CASSWGPGQGTETQYF | TGCGCCAGCAGCTGGGGGCCGGGACAGGGTACAGAGACCCAGTACTTC
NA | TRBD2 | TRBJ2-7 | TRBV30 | CAWSKGLAGSPYEQYF | TGTGCCTGGAGTAAGGGACTAGCGGGTTCTCCCTACGAGCAGTACTTC
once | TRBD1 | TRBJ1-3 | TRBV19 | CASSIRPGQGPGNTIYF | TGTGCCAGTAGTATTCGCCCGGGACAGGGGCCCGGAAACACCATATATTTT
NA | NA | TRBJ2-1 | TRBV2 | CASSGGWRGNEQFF | TGTGCCAGCAGTGGGGGGTGGAGGGGCAATGAGCAGTTCTTC
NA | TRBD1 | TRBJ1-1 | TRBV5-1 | CASSSGQGAFTEAFF | TGCGCCAGCAGCTCCGGACAGGGGGCGTTCACTGAAGCTTTCTTT
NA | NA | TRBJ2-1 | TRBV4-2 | CASSQRWGTSYNEQFF | TGTGCCAGCAGCCAACGTTGGGGGACTTCTTACAATGAGCAGTTCTTC
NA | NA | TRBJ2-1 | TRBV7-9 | CASSLGAADEQFF | TGTGCCAGCAGCTTAGGTGCTGCCGATGAGCAGTTCTTC
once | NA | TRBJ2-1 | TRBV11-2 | CASSLGSRYYEQFF | TGTGCCAGCAGCTTAGGCTCCAGGTATTATGAGCAGTTCTTC
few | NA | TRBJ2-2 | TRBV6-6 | CASSYSERGELFF | TGTGCCAGCAGTTACTCGGAGAGGGGGGAGCTGTTTTTT
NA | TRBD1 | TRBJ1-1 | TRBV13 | CASSSRDRVGNTEAFF | TGTGCCAGCAGCTCCCGGGACAGGGTCGGGAACACTGAAGCTTTCTTT